Listed below are T cell receptor beta chains from one sample, sequenced in a study of early T cells in non-severe SARS-CoV-2 infection. TCRdb independently ran MiXCR on the 5' RACE reads; one entry per CDR3 protein. The sample has 30,000 to 45,000 distinct CDR3 sequences; roughly 9.9% are singletons. The specimen was whole blood. These receptors were obtained from an adult who was a healthcare worker with PCR-confirmed SARS-CoV-2 infection or an uninfected control (not recorded which). Both conserved end residues are part of each CDR3. Fields, in order: J gene, clone size, D gene, CDR3 length, V gene, CDR3 protein, CDR3 DNA. A D gene is named only where the DNA matches it firmly. For some rows the clone size is stated as once, few or many, or as a class when expanded; others skip it.

J: TRBJ2-1
size: -
D: TRBD2
length: 14
V: TRBV3-1
CDR3: CASRGTSGYNEQFF
DNA: TGTGCCAGCAGGGGGACTAGCGGCTACAATGAGCAGTTCTTC

J: TRBJ1-5
size: many
D: TRBD1
length: 14
V: TRBV7-9
CDR3: CASTSGGLGQPQHF
DNA: TGTGCCAGCACCTCAGGGGGGTTAGGTCAGCCCCAGCATTTT

J: TRBJ2-7
size: -
D: TRBD1
length: 12
V: TRBV5-6
CDR3: CASSLTGSEQYF
DNA: TGTGCCAGCAGCCTGACAGGGTCCGAGCAGTACTTC

J: TRBJ1-5
size: many
D: TRBD1
length: 15
V: TRBV5-4
CDR3: CASSFWDRPNQPQHF
DNA: TGTGCCAGCAGCTTTTGGGACAGGCCCAATCAGCCCCAGCATTTT

J: TRBJ1-2
size: many
D: -
length: 13
V: TRBV7-8
CDR3: CASSSRAAGGYTF
DNA: TGTGCCAGCAGCTCGAGGGCAGCCGGAGGCTACACCTTC

J: TRBJ1-1
size: -
D: -
length: 10
V: TRBV29-1
CDR3: CSVGQFEAFF
DNA: TGCAGCGTTGGGCAGTTTGAAGCTTTCTTT

J: TRBJ2-5
size: many
D: TRBD2
length: 16
V: TRBV7-2
CDR3: CASSSWTRGYQETQYF
DNA: TGTGCCAGCAGCTCTTGGACTAGGGGATACCAAGAGACCCAGTACTTC

J: TRBJ2-4
size: -
D: -
length: 11
V: TRBV29-1
CDR3: CSVGTEDIQYF
DNA: TGCAGCGTGGGGACTGAGGACATTCAGTACTTC

J: TRBJ1-5
size: few
D: -
length: 14
V: TRBV28
CDR3: CASRPQGRNQPQHF
DNA: TGTGCCAGCAGACCCCAGGGTAGGAATCAGCCCCAGCATTTT

J: TRBJ1-1
size: -
D: TRBD1
length: 12
V: TRBV29-1
CDR3: CSADRVNTEAFF
DNA: TGCAGCGCAGACAGGGTGAACACTGAAGCTTTCTTT

J: TRBJ2-3
size: few
D: -
length: 14
V: TRBV29-1
CDR3: CSVARANPADTQYF
DNA: TGCAGCGTGGCCCGGGCGAACCCCGCCGATACGCAGTATTTT

J: TRBJ2-2
size: few
D: -
length: 13
V: TRBV12-3/TRBV12-4
CDR3: CASSLTGHGELFF
DNA: TGTGCCAGCAGTCTTACAGGGCACGGGGAGCTGTTTTTT

J: TRBJ2-1
size: few
D: -
length: 15
V: TRBV6-5
CDR3: CASSYTGGGNNEQFF
DNA: TGTGCCAGCAGTTACACCGGGGGCGGGAACAATGAGCAGTTCTTC

J: TRBJ2-7
size: many
D: -
length: 12
V: TRBV20-1
CDR3: CSARDDSYEQYF
DNA: TGCAGTGCTAGGGACGACAGCTACGAGCAGTACTTC

J: TRBJ2-1
size: many
D: -
length: 16
V: TRBV7-6
CDR3: CASSLAGQGTYNEQFF
DNA: TGTGCCAGCAGCTTAGCGGGGCAGGGGACCTACAATGAGCAGTTCTTC

J: TRBJ1-2
size: many
D: -
length: 13
V: TRBV6-5
CDR3: CASRNFGSYGYTF
DNA: TGTGCCAGCAGAAACTTCGGCAGCTATGGCTACACCTTC

J: TRBJ2-1
size: many
D: TRBD2
length: 15
V: TRBV12-3/TRBV12-4
CDR3: CASTSGGGVYNEQFF
DNA: TGTGCCAGCACCTCGGGCGGGGGGGTTTACAATGAGCAGTTCTTC

J: TRBJ1-1
size: many
D: -
length: 12
V: TRBV12-3/TRBV12-4
CDR3: CASSISLIEAFF
DNA: TGTGCCAGCAGTATCAGCCTTATTGAAGCTTTCTTT

J: TRBJ1-2
size: few
D: TRBD1
length: 14
V: TRBV27
CDR3: CASSSGGNYYGYTF
DNA: TGTGCCAGCAGTTCAGGGGGGAACTACTATGGCTACACCTTC

J: TRBJ2-7
size: -
D: -
length: 16
V: TRBV6-1
CDR3: CASSEGYRDISYEQYF
DNA: TGTGCCAGCAGTGAAGGATACCGGGACATCTCCTACGAGCAGTACTTC

J: TRBJ2-1
size: -
D: -
length: 14
V: TRBV7-2
CDR3: CASSLVEGSNEQFF
DNA: TGTGCCAGCAGCTTAGTGGAGGGGTCCAATGAGCAGTTCTTC

J: TRBJ2-3
size: -
D: -
length: 17
V: TRBV7-2
CDR3: CASSLGGGSERTDTQYF
DNA: TGTGCCAGCAGCTTAGGCGGTGGTAGCGAACGCACAGATACGCAGTATTTT

J: TRBJ1-1
size: many
D: -
length: 15
V: TRBV12-3/TRBV12-4
CDR3: CASSFRGGYNTEAFF
DNA: TGTGCCAGCAGTTTTAGGGGAGGCTATAACACTGAAGCTTTCTTT

J: TRBJ1-2
size: many
D: -
length: 16
V: TRBV18
CDR3: CASSRETSGQLYGYTF
DNA: TGTGCCAGCTCAAGGGAAACATCCGGCCAACTCTATGGCTACACCTTC

J: TRBJ1-2
size: many
D: TRBD1
length: 17
V: TRBV4-2
CDR3: CASSQDLGQGDPYGYTF
DNA: TGTGCCAGCAGCCAAGATCTGGGACAGGGGGATCCCTATGGCTACACCTTC

J: TRBJ2-5
size: many
D: TRBD1
length: 15
V: TRBV5-1
CDR3: CASSSLGTDQETQYF
DNA: TGCGCCAGCAGCTCTCTCGGGACAGACCAAGAGACCCAGTACTTC

J: TRBJ2-6
size: many
D: -
length: 14
V: TRBV29-1
CDR3: CSVGGQARANVLTF
DNA: TGCAGCGTTGGGGGTCAGGCGAGGGCCAACGTCCTGACTTTC

J: TRBJ1-2
size: many
D: TRBD1
length: 15
V: TRBV4-1
CDR3: CASSQAGQGAYGYTF
DNA: TGCGCCAGCAGCCAGGCCGGACAGGGGGCCTATGGCTACACCTTC

J: TRBJ2-3
size: -
D: -
length: 11
V: TRBV11-2
CDR3: CASSSGNTQYF
DNA: TGTGCCAGCAGCTCAGGGAATACGCAGTATTTT

J: TRBJ2-1
size: many
D: -
length: 16
V: TRBV7-2
CDR3: CASSPLTGAGYNEQFF
DNA: TGTGCCAGCAGCCCTTTAACAGGAGCCGGATACAATGAGCAGTTCTTC

J: TRBJ2-7
size: few
D: -
length: 14
V: TRBV4-1
CDR3: CASSLRQGGYEQYF
DNA: TGCGCCAGCAGCCTTCGACAGGGAGGCTACGAGCAGTACTTC

J: TRBJ2-3
size: -
D: -
length: 14
V: TRBV28
CDR3: CASSPSTVRDTQYF
DNA: TGTGCCAGCAGCCCATCCACGGTCAGGGATACGCAGTATTTT

J: TRBJ1-6
size: -
D: -
length: 13
V: TRBV7-2
CDR3: CASTAEAISPLHF
DNA: TGTGCCAGCACCGCGGAGGCCATTTCACCCCTCCACTTT

J: TRBJ2-5
size: many
D: TRBD2
length: 15
V: TRBV5-1
CDR3: CASTRGTSGQETQYF
DNA: TGCGCCAGCACCCGCGGGACTAGCGGCCAAGAGACCCAGTACTTC

J: TRBJ2-5
size: -
D: -
length: 13
V: TRBV12-3/TRBV12-4
CDR3: CASSFGRGETQYF
DNA: TGTGCCAGCAGTTTTGGGCGAGGAGAGACCCAGTACTTC

J: TRBJ1-2
size: many
D: -
length: 13
V: TRBV29-1
CDR3: CSVEFGGSYGYTF
DNA: TGCAGCGTTGAGTTTGGCGGCAGCTATGGCTACACCTTC

J: TRBJ2-1
size: many
D: -
length: 16
V: TRBV20-1
CDR3: CSARELFGGLSNEQFF
DNA: TGCAGTGCTAGAGAGTTATTCGGGGGCTTAAGCAATGAGCAGTTCTTC

J: TRBJ2-7
size: -
D: -
length: 13
V: TRBV3-1
CDR3: CASSQRTVDEQYF
DNA: TGTGCCAGCAGCCAACGGACAGTCGACGAGCAGTACTTC

J: TRBJ2-7
size: few
D: -
length: 15
V: TRBV7-2
CDR3: CASSSLPGGHYEQYF
DNA: TGTGCCAGCAGCTCCCTCCCTGGGGGCCACTACGAGCAGTACTTC